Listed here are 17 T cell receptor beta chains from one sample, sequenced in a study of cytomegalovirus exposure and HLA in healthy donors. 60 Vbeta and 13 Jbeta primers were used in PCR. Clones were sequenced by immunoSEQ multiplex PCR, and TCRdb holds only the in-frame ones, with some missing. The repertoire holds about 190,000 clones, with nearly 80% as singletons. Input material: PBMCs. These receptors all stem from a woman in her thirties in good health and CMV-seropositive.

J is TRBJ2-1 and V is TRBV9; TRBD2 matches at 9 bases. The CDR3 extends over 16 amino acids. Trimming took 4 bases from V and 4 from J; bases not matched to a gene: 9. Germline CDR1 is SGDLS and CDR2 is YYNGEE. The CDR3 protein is CASSLSSGTLYNEQFF. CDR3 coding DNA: TGTGCCAGCAGCTTATCTAGCGGGACGCTTTACAATGAGCAGTTCTTC.

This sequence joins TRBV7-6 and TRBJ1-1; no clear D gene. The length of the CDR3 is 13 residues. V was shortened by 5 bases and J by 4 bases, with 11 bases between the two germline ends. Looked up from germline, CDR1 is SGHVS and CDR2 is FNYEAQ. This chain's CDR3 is CASSQLGLTEAFF. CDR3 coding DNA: TGTGCCAGCAGCCAACTAGGCCTCACTGAAGCTTTCTTT.

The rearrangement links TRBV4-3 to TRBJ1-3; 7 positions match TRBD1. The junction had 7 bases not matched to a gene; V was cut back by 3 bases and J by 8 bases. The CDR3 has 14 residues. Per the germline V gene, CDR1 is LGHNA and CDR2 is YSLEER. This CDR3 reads CASSHRQGGHTIYF. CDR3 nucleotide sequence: TGCGCCAGCAGCCACCGACAGGGAGGACACACCATATATTTT.

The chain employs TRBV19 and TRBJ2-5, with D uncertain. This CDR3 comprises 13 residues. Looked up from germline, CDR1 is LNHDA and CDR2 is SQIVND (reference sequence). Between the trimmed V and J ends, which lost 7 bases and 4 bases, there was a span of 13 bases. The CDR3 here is CASTRAPRETQYF. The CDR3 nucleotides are TGTGCCAGTACCCGAGCGCCCAGAGAGACCCAGTACTTC.

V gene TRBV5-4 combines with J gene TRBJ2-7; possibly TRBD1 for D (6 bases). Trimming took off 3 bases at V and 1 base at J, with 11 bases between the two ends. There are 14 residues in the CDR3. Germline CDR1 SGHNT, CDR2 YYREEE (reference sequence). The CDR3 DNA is TGTGCCAGCAGCTCCAGGGGCCCTTCCTACGAGCAGTACTTC. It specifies CASSSRGPSYEQYF.

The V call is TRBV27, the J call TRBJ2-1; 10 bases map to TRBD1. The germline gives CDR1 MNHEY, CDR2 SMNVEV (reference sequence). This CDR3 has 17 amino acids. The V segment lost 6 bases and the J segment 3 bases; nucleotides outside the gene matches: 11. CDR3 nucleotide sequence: TGTGCCAGCAGGGTGGGACTGGGACAGGGGAACTACAATGAGCAGTTCTTC. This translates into CASRVGLGQGNYNEQFF.

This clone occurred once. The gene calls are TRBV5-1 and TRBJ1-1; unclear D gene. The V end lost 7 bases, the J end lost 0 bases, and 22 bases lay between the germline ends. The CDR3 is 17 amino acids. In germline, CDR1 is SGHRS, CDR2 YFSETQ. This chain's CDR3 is CASSYGRVGFMNTEAFF. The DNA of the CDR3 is TGCGCCAGCTCCTACGGGAGGGTGGGATTTATGAACACTGAAGCTTTCTTT.

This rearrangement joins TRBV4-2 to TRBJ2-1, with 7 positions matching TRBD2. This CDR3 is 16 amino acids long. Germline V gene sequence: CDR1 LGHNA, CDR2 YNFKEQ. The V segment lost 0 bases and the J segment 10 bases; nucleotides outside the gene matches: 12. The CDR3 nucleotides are TGTGCCAGCAGCCAAGATCGGGGGGTCTGGACGACGGAGCAGTTCTTC. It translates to CASSQDRGVWTTEQFF.

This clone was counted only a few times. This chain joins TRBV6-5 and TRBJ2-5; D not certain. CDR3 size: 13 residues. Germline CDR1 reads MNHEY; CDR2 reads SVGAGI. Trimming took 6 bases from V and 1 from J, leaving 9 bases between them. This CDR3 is CASRTRRQETQYF. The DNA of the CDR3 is TGTGCCAGCAGGACCAGGCGCCAAGAGACCCAGTACTTC.

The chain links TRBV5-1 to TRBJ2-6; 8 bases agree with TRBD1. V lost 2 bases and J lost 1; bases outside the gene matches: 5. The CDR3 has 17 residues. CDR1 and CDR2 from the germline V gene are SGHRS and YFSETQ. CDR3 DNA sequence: TGCGCCAGCAGCTTTGGGACAGGCGGGTCTGGGGCCAACGTCCTGACTTTC. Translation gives CASSFGTGGSGANVLTF.

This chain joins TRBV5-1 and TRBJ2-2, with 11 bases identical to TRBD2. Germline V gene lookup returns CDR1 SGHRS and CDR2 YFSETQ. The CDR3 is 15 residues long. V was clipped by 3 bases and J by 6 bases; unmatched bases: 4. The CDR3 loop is CASSSTSGRAGELFF. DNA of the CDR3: TGCGCCAGCAGCTCTACTAGCGGGAGAGCCGGGGAGCTGTTTTTT.

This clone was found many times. The DNA for the CDR3 is TGTGCCAGCAGTGAAGGTATGGGGGGGTACGACTACGAGCAGTACTTC. This sequence encodes CASSEGMGGYDYEQYF. V and J are TRBV6-1 and TRBJ2-7; TRBD2 matches 7 bases. CDR1 is MNHNS and CDR2 is SASEGT in the germline V gene. There are 16 residues in the CDR3. The ends lost 1 base at V and 3 bases at J; junction bases unmatched: 9.

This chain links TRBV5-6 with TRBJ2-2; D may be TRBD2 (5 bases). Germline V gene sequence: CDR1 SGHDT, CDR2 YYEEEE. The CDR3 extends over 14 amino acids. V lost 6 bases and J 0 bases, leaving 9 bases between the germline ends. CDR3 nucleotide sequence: TGTGCCAGCAAAGCGGTATCGAACACCGGGGAGCTGTTTTTT. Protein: CASKAVSNTGELFF. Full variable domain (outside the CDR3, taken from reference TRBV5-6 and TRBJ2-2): DAGVTQSPTHLIKTRGQQVTLRCSPKSGHDTVSWYQQALGQGPQFIFQYYEEEERQRGNFPDRFSGHQFPNYSSELNVNALLLGDSALYLCASKAVSNTGELFFGEGSRLTVL.

Written as DNA, the CDR3 is TGTGCCAGCAGCGTAGCTACGGGGACTAGCGGGAGTCACCTCCTAGGCGAGCAGTACTTC. It encodes CASSVATGTSGSHLLGEQYF. The chain uses TRBV9 and TRBJ2-7; TRBD2 matches at 14 bases. The junction had 17 bases not matched to a gene; V was cut back by 0 bases and J by 6 bases. CDR1 is SGDLS, CDR2 YYNGEE, per germline. This CDR3 spans 20 amino acids.

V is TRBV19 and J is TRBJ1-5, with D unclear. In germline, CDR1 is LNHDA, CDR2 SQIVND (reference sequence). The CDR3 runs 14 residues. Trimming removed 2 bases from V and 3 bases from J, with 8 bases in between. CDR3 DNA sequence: TGTGCCAGTAGTATAACTGCAATCAATCAGCCCCAGCATTTT. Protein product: CASSITAINQPQHF.

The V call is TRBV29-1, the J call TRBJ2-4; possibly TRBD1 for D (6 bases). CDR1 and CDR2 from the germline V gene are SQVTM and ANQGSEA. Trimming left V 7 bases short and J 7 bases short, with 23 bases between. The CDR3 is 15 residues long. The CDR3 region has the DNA TGCAGCGCTAGGGGAAGACAGGCCGAGGCGAACATTCAGTACTTC. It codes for CSARGRQAEANIQYF.

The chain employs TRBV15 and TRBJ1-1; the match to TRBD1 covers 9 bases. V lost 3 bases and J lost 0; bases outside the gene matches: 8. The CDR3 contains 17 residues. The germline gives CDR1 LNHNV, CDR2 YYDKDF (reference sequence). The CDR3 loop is CATSSLTGTGLNTEAFF. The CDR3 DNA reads TGTGCCACCAGCAGCCTAACCGGGACAGGGTTGAACACTGAAGCTTTCTTT.